This section outlines one TCR beta chain sequence together with its context. The antigen this receptor binds is unknown. Base qualities are not recorded, but no much larger clone differs from it by a single base. Whole blood was collected in K2EDTA tubes by collaborating institutions according to the institutions' own protocols. For TCRbeta analysis, collaborators shipped samples as frozen whole blood, isolated PBMCs, or DNA extracted from either of those sample types. The immunoSEQ Assay, a bias-controlled multiplex PCR, was used to amplify TCRbeta CDR3 regions from genomic DNA. The paper's data handling went like this. Nucleated cell counts per sample were estimated from amplification of reference gene primers within the assay. Sequence reads were collapsed and filtered to measure the absolute abundance of every unique TCRbeta CDR3 rearrangement. Productive Simpson clonality was computed per sample as the square root of Simpson's diversity index over productive rearrangements. TCRdb took over this immuneACCESS table, retaining in-frame rearrangements with V and J assigned. Such tables are incomplete; in checked studies, under half of the missing clones stem from an unresolved V gene, and the remainder is unexplained. That table furnishes V, J and clone size, whereas the DNA furnished D and trimming. The sample data list about 240,000 clones, and just under 85% of these were observed just once. 3.5% to 4.5% of the sample belongs to the ten largest clones.

The CDR3, from cysteine to phenylalanine, totals 15 residues. Only CDR3 DNA is held: 45 bases, read in frame from base 1. Here V drops 2 bases and J drops 5 bases, and the junction holds 8 bases not matched to any gene. Looking up the germline V gene yields CDR1 MNHEY and CDR2 SVGAGI. These data belong to a study of blood T cell repertoires in COVID-19 (dated by TCRdb to about 2020). For the study in its entirety: Samples covering the acute and convalescent phases of COVID-19 were provided by collaborators in the United States, Italy and Spain. The repertoires were made available in a free public database intended to serve as a resource for research on the immune response to SARS-CoV-2. The sample metadata nearly always contained a de-identified subject ID, COVID-19 status, age in years and sex. The material from the prospective study consisted of cDNA or gDNA derived from T cells, B-cell-depleted T cells, or PBMCs. The samples were drawn from two sources: the first 160 participants of the ongoing ImmuneRACE study, and 1,254 subjects contributed by 6 global collaborators. Subjects who had been exposed to COVID-19, were actively infected with it, or had recovered from it provided the deeply sampled blood TCRbeta repertoires that made up the dataset. Where available, HLA class I and class II types were obtained from metadata supplied by the sample provider rather than from assay-based typing.

Study-level results and caveats: The quantity of clinical and demographic metadata differed by source and by participant and was supplied without curation.

Specimen: peripheral blood. The chain is assembled from TRBV6-5 and TRBJ1-1, and TRBD1 aligns with 7 junction nucleotides. This receptor was identified in a man aged 45-65 years with acute or convalescent COVID-19. The bases read TGTGCCAGCAGTTACGGGGGACAGTCCCGGACTGAAGCTTTCTTT. This translates into CASSYGGQSRTEAFF.